Each of the 30 T cell receptor beta chains below was sequenced from the same sample in a study of shared clonotypes between healthy human individuals. Data came from immunoSEQ multiplex PCR; TCRdb stores just in-frame clones and leaves some out. The table has over 950,000 clones, around three quarters seen once. Sequenced sample: memory CD4+ T cells from PBMCs. The subset denotes: CD45RA-negative fraction. The receptors were sampled from a man aged 18 to 29 in good health. Some clones in this sample may be carry-over from other donors' samples.

This clone was seen a few times. The chain has TRBV27 and TRBJ2-5; D is perhaps TRBD1 (6 bases). CDR1 is MNHEY and CDR2 is SMNVEV in the germline V gene (reference sequence). CDR3 length: 14 residues. V was trimmed by 3 bases and J by 5 bases, leaving 13 bases between them. In DNA form, the CDR3 reads TGTGCCAGCAGTTTTTTGGGCAGGGGTGAGACCCAGTACTTC. Encoded protein: CASSFLGRGETQYF.

This clone was recorded only once. The V and J genes are TRBV6-5 and TRBJ1-5; perhaps TRBD1 as D (6 bases). V was pared by 6 bases and J by 5 bases, with 14 bases between. Germline-derived CDR1 and CDR2 are MNHEY and SVGAGI. The CDR3 runs 14 residues. The CDR3 sequence: CASSVGTNDQPQHF. The CDR3 DNA reads as TGTGCCAGCAGCGTCGGGACAAACGATCAGCCCCAGCATTTT.

This chain links TRBV27 with TRBJ2-3; 7 bases are shared with TRBD2. V lost 8 bases, J lost 3 bases, and 8 bases stayed unmatched. Germline CDR1 reads MNHEY; CDR2 reads SMNVEV (reference sequence). The CDR3 runs 14 residues. For the CDR3, the DNA is TGTGCCAGCCGAATAAAGCGGGAAACAGATACGCAGTATTTT. It translates to CASRIKRETDTQYF.

The chain links TRBV28 to TRBJ2-7, with TRBD2 identical over 13 bases. The CDR3 contains 17 residues. Losses at the gene ends were 4 bases for V and 2 bases for J; bases not matched to a gene: 8. Germline V gene lookup returns CDR1 MDHEN and CDR2 SYDVKM. CDR3 coding DNA: TGTGCCAGCAGTTGGATCCTACTAGCGGGGGGGGCCTACGAGCAGTACTTC. It encodes CASSWILLAGGAYEQYF.

CDR3 DNA: TGCGCCAGCAGCTTGGAGGGCCCAAGGCCCCGGGAGCTGTTTTTT. Its protein is CASSLEGPRPRELFF. V and J are TRBV5-1 and TRBJ2-2; D uncertain. The CDR3 runs 15 residues. Trimming cost V 0 bases and J 9 bases, with 15 bases left between them. Germline CDR1 is SGHRS and CDR2 is YFSETQ. Combining the CDR3 with reference TRBV5-1 and TRBJ2-2 gives the whole variable domain KAGVTQTPRYLIKTRGQQVTLSCSPISGHRSVSWYQQTPGQGLQFLFEYFSETQRNKGNFPGRFSGRQFSNSRSEMNVSTLELGDSALYLCASSLEGPRPRELFFGEGSRLTVL.

The rearrangement links TRBV27 to TRBJ1-2, with D possibly being TRBD1 (5 bases). The CDR3 has 15 residues. Germline values: CDR1 MNHEY, CDR2 SMNVEV (reference sequence). The V end lost 8 bases, the J end lost 0 bases, and 16 bases lay between the germline ends. The chain's CDR3 is CASRRSQGANYGYTF. The CDR3 bases are TGTGCCAGCCGTAGGTCCCAGGGTGCTAACTATGGCTACACCTTC.

Remarks on this clone: Other DNA sequences in the same sample also yield this CDR3. CDR3: CASSLDGGELFF. The CDR3 DNA is TGTGCCAGCAGCCTTGACGGCGGGGAGCTGTTTTTT. This sequence joins TRBV5-4 and TRBJ2-2, with unresolved D. The CDR3 has 12 amino acids. The V gene lost 4 bases and the J gene lost 7 bases, with 8 bases spanning the gap. Germline V gene data show CDR1 as SGHNT and CDR2 as YYREEE (reference sequence).

The chain joins TRBV28 to TRBJ2-3, with TRBD1 identical over 11 bases. CDR1 is MDHEN, CDR2 SYDVKM, per germline. Losses at the gene ends were 2 bases for V and 3 bases for J; bases not matched to a gene: 4. This CDR3 has 16 residues. DNA of the CDR3: TGTGCCAGCAGTTTACTCGGACAGGGGGCAACAGATACGCAGTATTTT. Residues: CASSLLGQGATDTQYF. Looking up the rest from reference TRBV28 and TRBJ2-3 gives the full variable domain: DVKVTQSSRYLVKRTGEKVFLECVQDMDHENMFWYRQDPGLGLRLIYFSYDVKMKEKGDIPEGYSVSREKKERFSLILESASTNQTSMYLCASSLLGQGATDTQYFGPGTRLTVL.

In this sample, this clone turned up a few times. The rearrangement uses TRBV4-2 and TRBJ1-2; maybe TRBD1 (5 bases). Germline lookup yields CDR1 LGHNA and CDR2 YNFKEQ. This CDR3 region has 17 residues. The V gene lost 0 bases and the J gene lost 6 bases, with 20 bases spanning the gap. This chain's CDR3 is CASSQEGIRGEVDGYTF. CDR3 nucleotides: TGTGCCAGCAGCCAAGAAGGCATAAGAGGGGAAGTAGATGGCTACACCTTC.

This sequence joins TRBV28 and TRBJ2-7, with TRBD2 matching 7 bases. The CDR3 consists of 15 residues. The J segment lost 2 bases and the V segment lost 4 bases, leaving 8 bases of the junction unmatched. The V gene's germline CDR1 is MDHEN and CDR2 SYDVKM. The CDR3 bases are TGTGCCAGCAGTTGGGAGGGCCTGGGCACCTACGAGCAGTACTTC. This encodes CASSWEGLGTYEQYF.

The chain recombines TRBV10-3 with TRBJ2-4; D may match TRBD1 or TRBD2 (5 bases each). The V end lost 3 bases, the J end lost 7 bases, and 25 bases lay between the germline ends. The CDR3 contains 18 residues. Germline assignment: CDR1 ENHRY and CDR2 SYGVKD. The CDR3 DNA reads TGTGCCATCAGTGATCCTTTGGGGATAAATCAGAGGGGCAACATTCAGTACTTC. This translates into CAISDPLGINQRGNIQYF.

The chain combines TRBV14 with TRBJ2-2; no reliable D call. This CDR3 has 16 residues. V lost 2 bases and J 5 bases, leaving 15 bases between the germline ends. Germline-derived CDR1 and CDR2 are SGHDN and FVKESK. The CDR3, as DNA: TGTGCCAGCAGCCAATTAGGTGTTGAAAATACCGGGGAGCTGTTTTTT. This translates into CASSQLGVENTGELFF. Full variable domain (outside the CDR3, taken from reference TRBV14 and TRBJ2-2): EAGVTQFPSHSVIEKGQTVTLRCDPISGHDNLYWYRRVMGKEIKFLLHFVKESKQDESGMPNNRFLAERTGGTYSTLKVQPAELEDSGVYFCASSQLGVENTGELFFGEGSRLTVL.

Here the CDR3 reads CASGLTQYF. The CDR3, as DNA: TGTGCCAGCGGACTGACCCAGTACTTC. The J gene is TRBJ2-5, the V gene TRBV6-6; D might be TRBD2 (5 bases). CDR3 size: 9 residues. V gave up 8 bases and J gave up 7 bases, with 5 bases separating them. Germline values: CDR1 MNHNY, CDR2 SVGAGI (reference sequence).

This clone has just a few counts. V gene TRBV30 combines with J gene TRBJ1-5; a possible D gene is TRBD1 (5 bases). Germline V lookup: CDR1 GTSNPN, CDR2 SVGIG (reference sequence). With 2 bases removed from V and 5 bases from J, the gap between germline ends came to 10 bases. The CDR3 spans 13 residues. This CDR3 reads CAWSQGRDQPQHF. CDR3 DNA sequence: TGTGCCTGGAGTCAGGGCAGGGATCAGCCCCAGCATTTT.

The rearrangement joins TRBV5-6 to TRBJ2-1; tentatively, D is TRBD1 (5 bases). Germline CDR1 reads SGHDT; CDR2 reads YYEEEE. The CDR3 length is 11 residues. Trimming left V 4 bases short and J 6 bases short, with 5 bases between. CDR3 sequence reads: CASSQGNEQFF. CDR3 nucleotide sequence: TGTGCCAGCAGCCAGGGCAATGAGCAGTTCTTC.

The CDR3 region is CASSPETSGGTDTQYF. The CDR3 coding sequence is TGCGCCAGCAGCCCAGAGACTAGCGGGGGCACAGATACGCAGTATTTT. The chain combines TRBV5-1 with TRBJ2-3, with 11 bases fitting TRBD2. Trimming cost V 4 bases and J 1 base; bases outside gene matches: 5. Germline V gene sequence: CDR1 SGHRS, CDR2 YFSETQ. The CDR3 totals 16 residues.

The gene calls are TRBV2 and TRBJ2-1; 12 positions match TRBD2. Trimming at V came to 6 bases and at J to 4 bases, leaving 4 bases not matched to a gene. Germline V gene sequence: CDR1 SNHLY, CDR2 FYNNEI. The CDR3 length is 15 residues. The CDR3 sequence: CASRKTSGSYNEQFF. CDR3 coding DNA: TGTGCCAGCAGGAAGACTAGCGGGAGTTACAATGAGCAGTTCTTC.

CDR3 DNA sequence: TGTGCCAGCAGTTTATCGCAGACGAACACTGAAGCTTTCTTT. As protein: CASSLSQTNTEAFF. The rearrangement uses TRBV28 and TRBJ1-1; unclear D gene. V was pared by 1 base and J by 1 base, with 7 bases between. Germline CDR1 MDHEN, CDR2 SYDVKM. This CDR3 contains 14 residues.

V gene TRBV5-1 combines with J gene TRBJ1-3; D might be TRBD1 (5 bases). V dropped 1 base and J dropped 0 bases, with 14 bases sitting between them. The CDR3 consists of 17 residues. Germline values: CDR1 SGHRS, CDR2 YFSETQ. The CDR3, as DNA: TGCGCCAGCAGCTTGATGGGAGCTCAGGGCTCTGGAAACACCATATATTTT. Amino acid sequence: CASSLMGAQGSGNTIYF.

This chain connects TRBV7-2 to TRBJ1-1, with TRBD1 matching over 9 bases. V was pared by 1 base and J by 4 bases, with 10 bases of the junction left unmatched. The CDR3 contains 17 residues. CDR1 is SGHTA, CDR2 FQGNSA, per germline. CDR3: CASSLVGTGFGVTEAFF. As DNA, the CDR3 is TGTGCCAGCAGCTTAGTTGGGACAGGGTTTGGAGTCACTGAAGCTTTCTTT.

The chain couples TRBV28 to TRBJ2-5; 9 bases line up with TRBD1. The CDR3 extends over 18 amino acids. CDR1 MDHEN and CDR2 SYDVKM come from the germline V gene. Unmatched junction bases numbered 21, after V lost 8 bases and J lost 5 bases. CDR3 in amino acids: CASGTGRFFRDGVETQYF. In DNA, the CDR3 is TGTGCCAGCGGGACAGGGCGCTTTTTTCGGGACGGGGTTGAGACCCAGTACTTC.

V and J are TRBV9 and TRBJ2-1, with 8 bases that match TRBD2. The germline V gene encodes CDR1 SGDLS and CDR2 YYNGEE. The CDR3 sequence is 15 residues long. Trimming at V came to 3 bases and at J to 2 bases, leaving 4 bases not matched to a gene. For the CDR3, the DNA is TGTGCCAGCAGCGGAGGGGGACTAGCCTACAATGAGCAGTTCTTC. This sequence encodes CASSGGGLAYNEQFF.

The chain has TRBV5-1 and TRBJ1-1, with 9 bases lining up with TRBD1. Germline-derived CDR1 and CDR2 are SGHRS and YFSETQ. V lost 5 bases, J lost 5 bases, and 4 bases stayed unmatched. CDR3 length: 13 residues. This CDR3 is CASRGQGGTEAFF. The CDR3 DNA reads as TGCGCCAGCAGGGGACAGGGCGGAACTGAAGCTTTCTTT.

This chain joins TRBV10-1 and TRBJ1-3, with 10 bases identical to TRBD1. V lost 2 bases to trimming and J lost 6 bases; unmatched junction nucleotides: 10. The CDR3 has 17 residues. The germline V gene has CDR1 WNHNN and CDR2 SYGVQD (reference sequence). The CDR3 sequence is CASSEPTRGTGENTIYF. The CDR3 DNA reads as TGCGCCAGCAGTGAGCCCACCCGAGGGACAGGGGAAAACACCATATATTTT.

The V gene is TRBV5-4, the J gene TRBJ2-5; D is perhaps TRBD2 (6 bases). Germline-derived CDR1 and CDR2 are SGHNT and YYREEE (reference sequence). The CDR3 consists of 15 residues. V was trimmed by 3 bases and J by 2 bases, leaving 14 bases between them. The CDR3 bases are TGTGCCAGCAGCTGGGACTTCGACGGTCAAGAGACCCAGTACTTC. Translation: CASSWDFDGQETQYF.

The table lists this clone with a count of one. V and J are TRBV2 and TRBJ2-7, with 7 bases matching TRBD2. CDR1 SNHLY and CDR2 FYNNEI come from the germline V gene. V lost 6 bases to trimming and J lost 2 bases; unmatched junction nucleotides: 7. This CDR3 has 14 residues. The CDR3 region is CASRIETSTYEQYF. The CDR3 nucleotides are TGTGCCAGCAGAATCGAGACTAGCACCTACGAGCAGTACTTC.

The V gene is TRBV5-1, the J gene TRBJ1-3; 7 bases are a match to TRBD1. Germline CDR1 reads SGHRS; CDR2 reads YFSETQ. Trimming removed 4 bases from V and 1 base from J; junction bases left unmatched: 5. There are 15 residues in the CDR3. This CDR3 is CASSPGGQSGNTIYF. The CDR3 nucleotides are TGCGCCAGCAGCCCAGGGGGACAATCTGGAAACACCATATATTTT.

This clone was counted once. V and J are TRBV15 and TRBJ2-6, with D unclear. The length of the CDR3 is 16 residues. Germline V gene lookup returns CDR1 LNHNV and CDR2 YYDKDF (reference sequence). V was clipped by 1 base and J by 0 bases, with 7 bases between them. CDR3: CATSRGPGSGANVLTF. The DNA for the CDR3 is TGTGCCACCAGCAGAGGCCCGGGCTCTGGGGCCAACGTCCTGACTTTC.

A remark on this clone: Being one base from a much bigger clone, this may be a read error. Distinct nucleotide sequences in the sample also encode this CDR3. The gene calls are TRBV11-3 and TRBJ1-1; D possibly corresponds to TRBD1 (5 bases). Trimming stripped 3 bases from V and 2 bases from J, with 7 bases between. CDR1 and CDR2 (germline): SGHNT, YENEEA. The CDR3 sequence is 13 residues long. Here the CDR3 DNA reads TGTGCCAGCAGCTTTGGGGCCAACACTGAAGCTTTCTTT. Translation: CASSFGANTEAFF.

The chain is built from TRBV30 and TRBJ2-7, with TRBD2 as a possible D gene (6 bases). This CDR3 is 13 amino acids long. The V end was cut by 0 bases, the J end by 0 bases, with 6 bases between. Germline lookup yields CDR1 GTSNPN and CDR2 SVGIG (reference sequence). The CDR3 sequence: CAWSVSGSYEQYF. The CDR3 bases are TGTGCCTGGAGTGTTAGCGGCTCCTACGAGCAGTACTTC. The full variable domain, with the rest looked up from reference TRBV30 and TRBJ2-7, is SQTIHQWPATLVQPVGSPLSLECTVEGTSNPNLYWYRQAAGRGLQLLFYSVGIGQISSEVPQNLSASRPQDRQFILSSKKLLLSDSGFYLCAWSVSGSYEQYFGPGTRLTVT.